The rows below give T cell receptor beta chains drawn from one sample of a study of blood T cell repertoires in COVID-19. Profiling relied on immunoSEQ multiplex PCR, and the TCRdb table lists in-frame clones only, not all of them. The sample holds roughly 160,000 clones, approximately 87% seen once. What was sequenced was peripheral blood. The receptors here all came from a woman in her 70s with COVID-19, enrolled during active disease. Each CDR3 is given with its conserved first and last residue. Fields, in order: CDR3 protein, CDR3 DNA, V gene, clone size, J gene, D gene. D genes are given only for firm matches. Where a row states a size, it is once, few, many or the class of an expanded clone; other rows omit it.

CAISEFGEAEAFF	TGTGCCATCAGTGAGTTCGGGGAGGCTGAAGCTTTCTTT	TRBV10-3	.	TRBJ1-1	.
CASSLGLRVRGYTF	TGTGCCAGCAGCTTAGGTTTACGGGTGCGTGGCTACACCTTC	TRBV11-2	few	TRBJ1-2	.
CASSQGFTGVTYEQYF	TGTGCCAGCAGCCAAGGTTTTACAGGGGTTACCTACGAGCAGTACTTC	TRBV3-1/TRBV3-2	.	TRBJ2-7	TRBD1
CASSQALMVYEQYF	TGTGCCAGCAGCCAAGCCCTAATGGTCTACGAGCAGTACTTC	TRBV3-1/TRBV3-2	.	TRBJ2-7	.
CASLEAGDVKTQYF	TGTGCCAGCCTTGAGGCTGGAGACGTCAAGACCCAGTACTTC	TRBV28	.	TRBJ2-5	.
CASSLSTPNYEQYF	TGCGCCAGCAGCTTGTCAACACCGAACTACGAGCAGTACTTC	TRBV5-1	.	TRBJ2-7	.
CASSPGAGDETQYF	TGTGCCAGCTCACCAGGCGCAGGGGATGAGACCCAGTACTTC	TRBV18	.	TRBJ2-5	.
CASSDPSGGSTDTQYF	TGTGCCAGCAGTGACCCTAGCGGGGGGAGCACAGATACGCAGTATTTT	TRBV2	.	TRBJ2-3	TRBD2
CASRGDVAYEQYF	TGTGCCAGCAGGGGAGACGTAGCCTACGAGCAGTACTTC	TRBV2	.	TRBJ2-7	.
CASSPRIRGTDTQYF	TGTGCCAGCTCACCACGAATCAGGGGCACAGATACGCAGTATTTT	TRBV18	.	TRBJ2-3	.
CASSLESGGGGRDTQYF	TGTGCCAGCAGCTTGGAATCCGGCGGGGGGGGTCGGGATACGCAGTATTTT	TRBV5-4	.	TRBJ2-3	TRBD2